This T cell receptor (beta chain) was documented in a study of blood T cell repertoires in COVID-19. Overall study context: Sources were T cells, B-cell-depleted T cells, or PBMCs; the material itself was cDNA or gDNA.

Seattle-derived patients entered the study during active infection and were followed longitudinally. This clone was observed a handful of times. J lost 5 bases, V lost 5 bases, and 6 bases had no gene match. Germline V gene lookup returns CDR1 WNHNN and CDR2 SYGVQD (reference sequence). This CDR3 spans 14 amino acids. Only in-frame clones appear in the TCRdb table, and some are missing; sequencing was by immunoSEQ multiplex PCR. The profile shows tens of thousands of clones, approximately 91% of them singletons. Sample: peripheral blood. The sequence derives from a man aged 55 to 70 with COVID-19, enrolled during active disease. The chain recombines TRBV10-1 with TRBJ2-7; the match to TRBD1 covers 10 bases. CDR3 in amino acids: CASSPGTGAHEQYF. The CDR3 nucleotides read TGCGCCAGCAGTCCCGGGACAGGGGCCCACGAGCAGTACTTC.